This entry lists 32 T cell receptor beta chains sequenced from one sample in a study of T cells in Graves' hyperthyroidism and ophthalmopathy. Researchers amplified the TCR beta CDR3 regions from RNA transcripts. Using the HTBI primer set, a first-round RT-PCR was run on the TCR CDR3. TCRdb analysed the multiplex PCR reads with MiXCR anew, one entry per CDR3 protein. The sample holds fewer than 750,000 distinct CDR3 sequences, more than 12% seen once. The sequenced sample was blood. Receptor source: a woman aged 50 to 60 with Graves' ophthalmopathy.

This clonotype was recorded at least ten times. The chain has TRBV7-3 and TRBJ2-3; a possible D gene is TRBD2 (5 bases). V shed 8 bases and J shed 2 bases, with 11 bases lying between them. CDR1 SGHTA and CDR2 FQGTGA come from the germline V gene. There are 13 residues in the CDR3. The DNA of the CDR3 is TGTGCCAGCCGGAGCGGCTCCACAGATACGCAGTATTTT. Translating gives CASRSGSTDTQYF.

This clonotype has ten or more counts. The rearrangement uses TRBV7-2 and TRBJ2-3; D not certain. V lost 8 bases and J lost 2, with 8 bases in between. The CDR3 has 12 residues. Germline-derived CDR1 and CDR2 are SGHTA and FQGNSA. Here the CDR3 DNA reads TGTGCCAGCGCAATCCCCACAGATACGCAGTATTTT. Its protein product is CASAIPTDTQYF.

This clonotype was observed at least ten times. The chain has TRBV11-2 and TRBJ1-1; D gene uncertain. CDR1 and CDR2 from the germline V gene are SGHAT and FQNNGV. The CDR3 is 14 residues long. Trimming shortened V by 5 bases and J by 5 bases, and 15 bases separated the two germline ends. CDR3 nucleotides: TGTGCCAGCAGCCCAACTTGGGCCGCGACTGAAGCTTTCTTT. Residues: CASSPTWAATEAFF.

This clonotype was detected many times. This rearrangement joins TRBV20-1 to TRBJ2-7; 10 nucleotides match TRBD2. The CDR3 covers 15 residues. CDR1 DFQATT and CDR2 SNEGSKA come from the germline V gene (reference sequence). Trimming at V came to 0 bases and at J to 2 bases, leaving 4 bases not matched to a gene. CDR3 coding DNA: TGCAGTGCTAGAGAGGGACTAGCGTCCGCCTACGAGCAGTACTTC. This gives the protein CSAREGLASAYEQYF.

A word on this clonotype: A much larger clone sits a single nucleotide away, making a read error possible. CDR3 sequence reads: CASSLESDLNEQLF. CDR3 in DNA: TGTGCCAGCAGCTTAGAGTCAGATCTCAATGAGCAGCTCTTC. J is TRBJ2-1 and V is TRBV7-9; D unclear. CDR1 and CDR2 (germline): SEHNR, FQNEAQ (reference sequence). This CDR3 spans 14 amino acids.

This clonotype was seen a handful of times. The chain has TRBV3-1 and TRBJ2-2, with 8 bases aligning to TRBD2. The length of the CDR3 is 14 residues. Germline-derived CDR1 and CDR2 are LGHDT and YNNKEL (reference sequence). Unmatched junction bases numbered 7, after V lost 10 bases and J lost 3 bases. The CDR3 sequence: CATQREFYTGELFF. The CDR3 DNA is TGTGCCACCCAGCGGGAGTTTTACACCGGGGAGCTGTTTTTT.

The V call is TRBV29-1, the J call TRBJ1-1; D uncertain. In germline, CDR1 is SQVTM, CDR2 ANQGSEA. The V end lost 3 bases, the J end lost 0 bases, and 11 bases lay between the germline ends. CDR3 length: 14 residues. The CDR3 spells CSVERKLLNTEAFF. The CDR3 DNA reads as TGCAGCGTTGAGAGGAAGCTCTTGAACACTGAAGCTTTCTTT.

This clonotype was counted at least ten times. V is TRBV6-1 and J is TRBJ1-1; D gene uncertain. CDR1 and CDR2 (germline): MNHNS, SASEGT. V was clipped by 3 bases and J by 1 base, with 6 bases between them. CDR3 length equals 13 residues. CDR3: CASSETKNTEAFF. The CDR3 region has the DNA TGTGCCAGCAGTGAGACAAAGAACACTGAAGCTTTCTTT.

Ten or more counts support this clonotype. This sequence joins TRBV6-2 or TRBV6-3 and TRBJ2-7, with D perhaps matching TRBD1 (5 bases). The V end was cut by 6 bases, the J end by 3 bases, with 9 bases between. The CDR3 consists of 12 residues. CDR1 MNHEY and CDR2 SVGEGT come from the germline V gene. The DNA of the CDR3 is TGTGCCAGCAGAAGCGACAGCTACGAGCAGTACTTC. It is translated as CASRSDSYEQYF.

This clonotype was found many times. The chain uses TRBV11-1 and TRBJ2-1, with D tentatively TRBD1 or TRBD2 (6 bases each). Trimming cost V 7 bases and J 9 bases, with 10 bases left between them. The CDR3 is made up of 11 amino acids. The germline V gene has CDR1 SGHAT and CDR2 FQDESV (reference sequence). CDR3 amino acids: CASKKGGEQFF. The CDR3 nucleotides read TGTGCCAGCAAAAAGGGGGGTGAGCAGTTCTTC.

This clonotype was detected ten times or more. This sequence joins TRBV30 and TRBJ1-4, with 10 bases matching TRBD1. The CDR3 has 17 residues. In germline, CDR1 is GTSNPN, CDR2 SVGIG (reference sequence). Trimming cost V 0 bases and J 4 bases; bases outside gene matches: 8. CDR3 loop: CAWSVLGQGLNNEKLFF. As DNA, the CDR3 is TGTGCCTGGAGTGTATTGGGACAGGGGCTGAATAATGAAAAACTGTTTTTT.

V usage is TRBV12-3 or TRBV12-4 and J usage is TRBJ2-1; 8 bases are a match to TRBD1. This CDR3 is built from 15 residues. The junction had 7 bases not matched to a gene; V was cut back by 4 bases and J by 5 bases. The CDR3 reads CASSSPGTGHNEQFF. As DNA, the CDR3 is TGTGCCAGCAGTTCGCCCGGGACAGGACACAATGAGCAGTTCTTC.

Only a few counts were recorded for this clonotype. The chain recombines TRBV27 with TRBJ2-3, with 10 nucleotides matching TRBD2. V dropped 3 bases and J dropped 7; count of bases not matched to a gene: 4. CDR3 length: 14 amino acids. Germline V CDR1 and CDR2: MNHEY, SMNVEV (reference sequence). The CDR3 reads CASSLTSGLYTQYF. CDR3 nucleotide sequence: TGTGCCAGCAGTTTGACTAGCGGGCTATATACGCAGTATTTT.

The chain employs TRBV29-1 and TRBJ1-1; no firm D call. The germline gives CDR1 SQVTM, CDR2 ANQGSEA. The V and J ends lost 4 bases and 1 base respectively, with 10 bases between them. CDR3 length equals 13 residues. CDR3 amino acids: CSVVSETNTEAFF. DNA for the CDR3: TGCAGCGTTGTCTCAGAAACGAACACTGAAGCTTTCTTT.

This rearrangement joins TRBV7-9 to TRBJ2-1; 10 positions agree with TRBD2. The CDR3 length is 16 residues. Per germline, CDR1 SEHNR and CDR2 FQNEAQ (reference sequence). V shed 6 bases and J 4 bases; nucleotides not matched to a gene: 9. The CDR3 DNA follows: TGTGCCAGCAGGCCTCCTAGCGGGAGTGGTTACAATGAGCAGTTCTTC. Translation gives CASRPPSGSGYNEQFF.

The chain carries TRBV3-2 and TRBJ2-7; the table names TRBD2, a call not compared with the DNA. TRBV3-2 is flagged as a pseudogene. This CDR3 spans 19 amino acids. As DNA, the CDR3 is TGTGCCAGCAGCCATTTCGGGACTAGCGGGAGCCAAAAACCTGACGAGCAGTACTTC. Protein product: CASSHFGTSGSQKPDEQYF.

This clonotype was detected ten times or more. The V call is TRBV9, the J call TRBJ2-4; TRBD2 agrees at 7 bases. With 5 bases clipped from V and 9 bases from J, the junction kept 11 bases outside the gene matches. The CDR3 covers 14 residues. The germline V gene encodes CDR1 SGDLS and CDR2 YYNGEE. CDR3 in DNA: TGTGCCAGCAGTGGGGGTTTGCGGGAGCCCATTCAGTACTTC. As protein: CASSGGLREPIQYF. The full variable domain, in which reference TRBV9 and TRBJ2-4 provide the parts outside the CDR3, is DSGVTQTPKHLITATGQRVTLRCSPRSGDLSVYWYQQSLDQGLQFLIQYYNGEERAKGNILERFSAQQFPDLHSELNLSSLELGDSALYFCASSGGLREPIQYFGAGTRLSVL.

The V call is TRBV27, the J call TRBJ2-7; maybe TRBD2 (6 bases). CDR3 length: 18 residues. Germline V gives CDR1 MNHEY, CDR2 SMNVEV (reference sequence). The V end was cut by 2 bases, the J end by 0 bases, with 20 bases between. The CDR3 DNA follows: TGTGCCAGCAGTTTAAAGTATACTCGCGGGATTCACTCCTACGAGCAGTACTTC. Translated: CASSLKYTRGIHSYEQYF.

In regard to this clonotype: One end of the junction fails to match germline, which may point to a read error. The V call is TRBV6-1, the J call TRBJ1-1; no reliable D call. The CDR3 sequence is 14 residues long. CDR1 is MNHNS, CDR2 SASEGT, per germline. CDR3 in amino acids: CANSELTIVAEAFF. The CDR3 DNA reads TGTGCCAACAGTGAACTTACGATCGTCGCTGAAGCTTTCTTT.

The CDR3 coding sequence is TGTGCCAGCAGCTCAGGAATCGGGGATCGAGGCCATCAGCCCCAGCATTTT. This sequence encodes CASSSGIGDRGHQPQHF. The J gene is TRBJ1-5, the V gene TRBV7-8; D unresolved. In germline, CDR1 is SGHVS, CDR2 FQNEAQ. The CDR3 extends over 17 amino acids. Trimming removed 4 bases at V and 5 bases at J, with 21 bases between.

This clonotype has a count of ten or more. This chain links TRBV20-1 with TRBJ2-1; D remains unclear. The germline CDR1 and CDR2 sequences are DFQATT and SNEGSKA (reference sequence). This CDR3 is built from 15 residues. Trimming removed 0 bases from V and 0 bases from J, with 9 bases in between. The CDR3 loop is CSARDLKSSYNEQFF. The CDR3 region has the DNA TGCAGTGCTAGAGATCTTAAAAGCTCCTACAATGAGCAGTTCTTC.

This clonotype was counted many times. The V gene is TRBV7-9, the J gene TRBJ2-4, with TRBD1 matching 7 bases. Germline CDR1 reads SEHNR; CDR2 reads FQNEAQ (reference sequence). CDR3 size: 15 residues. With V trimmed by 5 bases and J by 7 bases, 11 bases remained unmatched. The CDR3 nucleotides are TGTGCCAGCAGCACCCGGACAGGACAGTCTAACATTCAGTACTTC. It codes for CASSTRTGQSNIQYF. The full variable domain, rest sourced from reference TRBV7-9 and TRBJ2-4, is DTGVSQNPRHKITKRGQNVTFRCDPISEHNRLYWYRQTLGQGPEFLTYFQNEAQLEKSRLLSDRFSAERPKGSFSTLEIQRTEQGDSAMYLCASSTRTGQSNIQYFGAGTRLSVL.

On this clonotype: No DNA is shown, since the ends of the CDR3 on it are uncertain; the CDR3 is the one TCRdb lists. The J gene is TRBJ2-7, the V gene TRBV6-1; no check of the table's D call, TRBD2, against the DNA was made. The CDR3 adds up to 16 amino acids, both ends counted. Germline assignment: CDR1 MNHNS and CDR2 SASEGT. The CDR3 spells CASILEPRLPYYEQYF.

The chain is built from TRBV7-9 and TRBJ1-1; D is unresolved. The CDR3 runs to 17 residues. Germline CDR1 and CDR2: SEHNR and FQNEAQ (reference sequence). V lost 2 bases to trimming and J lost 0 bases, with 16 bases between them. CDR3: CASSLTPRRFMNTEAFF. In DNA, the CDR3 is TGTGCCAGCAGCTTAACCCCCAGACGTTTTATGAACACTGAAGCTTTCTTT.

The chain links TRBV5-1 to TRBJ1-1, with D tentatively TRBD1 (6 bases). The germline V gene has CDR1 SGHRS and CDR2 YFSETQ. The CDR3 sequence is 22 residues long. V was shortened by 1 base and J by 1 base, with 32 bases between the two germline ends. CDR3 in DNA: TGCGCCAGCAGCTTGAATGGACTAGCGGGACTGAACACCGGGGGGGCGAACACTGAAGCTTTCTTT. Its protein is CASSLNGLAGLNTGGANTEAFF.

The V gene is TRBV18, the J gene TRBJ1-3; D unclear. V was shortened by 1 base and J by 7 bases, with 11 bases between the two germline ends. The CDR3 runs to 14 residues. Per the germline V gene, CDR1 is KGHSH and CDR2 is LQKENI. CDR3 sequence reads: CASSPRNRANTIYF. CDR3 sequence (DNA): TGTGCCAGCTCACCACGGAATAGGGCCAACACCATATATTTT.

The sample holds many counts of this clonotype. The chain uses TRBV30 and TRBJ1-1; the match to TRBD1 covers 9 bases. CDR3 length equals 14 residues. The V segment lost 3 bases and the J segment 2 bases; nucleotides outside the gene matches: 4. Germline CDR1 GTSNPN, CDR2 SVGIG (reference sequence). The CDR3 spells CAWRGTGTNTEAFF. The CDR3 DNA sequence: TGTGCCTGGAGAGGGACAGGGACTAACACTGAAGCTTTCTTT. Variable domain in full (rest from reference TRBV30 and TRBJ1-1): SQTIHQWPATLVQPVGSPLSLECTVEGTSNPNLYWYRQAAGRGLQLLFYSVGIGQISSEVPQNLSASRPQDRQFILSSKKLLLSDSGFYLCAWRGTGTNTEAFFGQGTRLTVV.

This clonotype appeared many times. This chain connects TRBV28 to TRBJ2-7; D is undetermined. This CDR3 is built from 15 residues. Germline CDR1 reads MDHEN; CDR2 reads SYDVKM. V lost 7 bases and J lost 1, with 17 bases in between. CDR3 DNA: TGTGCCAGCAACCATCGTGGGGTTAAGTCCTACGAGCAGTACTTC. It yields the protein CASNHRGVKSYEQYF. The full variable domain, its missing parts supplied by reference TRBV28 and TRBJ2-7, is DVKVTQSSRYLVKRTGEKVFLECVQDMDHENMFWYRQDPGLGLRLIYFSYDVKMKEKGDIPEGYSVSREKKERFSLILESASTNQTSMYLCASNHRGVKSYEQYFGPGTRLTVT.

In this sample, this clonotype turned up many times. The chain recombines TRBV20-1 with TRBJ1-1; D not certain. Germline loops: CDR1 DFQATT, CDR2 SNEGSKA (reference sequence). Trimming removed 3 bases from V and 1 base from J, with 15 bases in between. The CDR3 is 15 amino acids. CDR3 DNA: TGCAGTGCTAGGTCGCTTTGGGCGGCGAACACTGAAGCTTTCTTT. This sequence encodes CSARSLWAANTEAFF.

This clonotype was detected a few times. The CDR3 nucleotides read TGTGCCAGCAGGGAGCGCGGGGGGCCCTACAATGAGCAGTTCTTC. Translating it yields CASRERGGPYNEQFF. The chain recombines TRBV27 with TRBJ2-1; TRBD2 agrees at 8 bases. The CDR3 has 15 amino acids. V was clipped by 6 bases and J by 2 bases; unmatched bases: 6. Germline V gives CDR1 MNHEY, CDR2 SMNVEV (reference sequence).

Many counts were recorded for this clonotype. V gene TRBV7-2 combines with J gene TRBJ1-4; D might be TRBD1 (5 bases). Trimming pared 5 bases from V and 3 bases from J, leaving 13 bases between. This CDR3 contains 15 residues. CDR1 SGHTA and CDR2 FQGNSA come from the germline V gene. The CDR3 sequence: CASSTDGGANEKLFF. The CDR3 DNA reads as TGTGCCAGCAGCACCGATGGGGGGGCTAATGAAAAACTGTTTTTT. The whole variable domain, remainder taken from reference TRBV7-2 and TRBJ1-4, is GAGVSQSPSNKVTEKGKDVELRCDPISGHTALYWYRQSLGQGLEFLIYFQGNSAPDKSGLPSDRFSAERTGGSVSTLTIQRTQQEDSAVYLCASSTDGGANEKLFFGSGTQLSVL.

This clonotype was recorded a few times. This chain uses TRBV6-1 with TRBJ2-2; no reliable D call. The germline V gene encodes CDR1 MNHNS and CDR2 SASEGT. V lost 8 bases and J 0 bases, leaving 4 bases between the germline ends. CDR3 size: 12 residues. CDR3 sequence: CASQANTGELFF. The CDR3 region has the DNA TGTGCCAGCCAGGCGAACACCGGGGAGCTGTTTTTT.